This is a list of T cell receptor beta chains from one sample in a study of shared clonotypes between healthy human individuals. The protocol was immunoSEQ multiplex PCR, while the TCRdb copy is restricted to in-frame clones and leaves out a portion. The sample yields about 580,000 clones, roughly 98% seen once. The sequencing input was naive CD8+ T cells sorted from blood. The receptor source for this set is a man under 40 in good health. Each CDR3 is given with its conserved first and last residue. The order of the fields is CDR3 protein, J gene, V gene.

CASSPVDTYEQYF TRBJ2-7 TRBV7-8
CASSPVAGGPNEQFF TRBJ2-1 TRBV11-2
CASSEGFGGDKNEQFF TRBJ2-1 TRBV10-1
CASSSPELHNTGELFF TRBJ2-2 TRBV7-9
CASSEDTTYEQYF TRBJ2-7 TRBV10-2
CAISERSGSRETQYF TRBJ2-5 TRBV10-3
CASSQLQGYHEQYF TRBJ2-7 TRBV4-1
CANRGQGTSGAQYNEQFF TRBJ2-1 TRBV2
CASRNPDREETQYF TRBJ2-5 TRBV11-2
CASSLSVVGSYNEQFF TRBJ2-1 TRBV27
CASAGRGQAKAFF TRBJ1-1 TRBV2
CASSDRDRGYEQYF TRBJ2-7 TRBV6-5
CASSILVQHTEAFF TRBJ1-1 TRBV19
CASSQGTSGTYNEQFF TRBJ2-1 TRBV4-1
CAISDGLTIWGQEQFF TRBJ2-1 TRBV10-3
CSVGTSGNTGELFF TRBJ2-2 TRBV29-1
CASSLSGMSYNEQFF TRBJ2-1 TRBV27
CASSPRQGHSSATNEKLFF TRBJ1-4 TRBV7-9
CASSLVGQATKQYF TRBJ2-7 TRBV11-2
CASSYGTGFNEQFF TRBJ2-1 TRBV6-5
CAISEISGSLSGELFF TRBJ2-2 TRBV10-3
CARTGGSYSNQPQHF TRBJ1-5 TRBV6-5
CSVMTSESLAKNIQYF TRBJ2-4 TRBV29-1
CAISESRTANTGELFF TRBJ2-2 TRBV10-3
CASSLGHLTDTQYF TRBJ2-3 TRBV7-2
CASTDSRGARDSRPYEQYF TRBJ2-7 TRBV5-1
CASSAAGVAGNSGANVLTF TRBJ2-6 TRBV13
CASSRTSGRDHEQFF TRBJ2-1 TRBV27
CASSPGGYYEQYF TRBJ2-7 TRBV18
CASSEATASSGNTIYF TRBJ1-3 TRBV25-1
CASSGQAGLDSFGTYEQYF TRBJ2-7 TRBV21-1
CASSFGTGVFEQYF TRBJ2-7 TRBV27
CASRHRANYEQYF TRBJ2-7 TRBV7-8
CASSSTLFINEQFF TRBJ2-1 TRBV11-2
CASSKGLAGVGDTQYF TRBJ2-3 TRBV7-8
CASSLATNTEAFF TRBJ1-1 TRBV5-1
CASSQEGRTYEQYF TRBJ2-7 TRBV4-1
CASSYRLMTSGKETQYF TRBJ2-5 TRBV11-3
CASSFQGAEAFF TRBJ1-1 TRBV5-1
CASSLDVSGATSRALFF TRBJ1-4 TRBV5-6
CASSEDAGTGRNTEAFF TRBJ1-1 TRBV27